This paragraph reports one T cell receptor (beta chain). This entry belongs to a study of shared clonotypes between healthy human individuals. Measured with immunoSEQ multiplex PCR; TCRdb has only the in-frame clones, and not every one. The sample shows roughly 720,000 clones, 90% of them seen only once. V lost 4 bases and J 8 bases, leaving 10 bases between the germline ends. The length of the CDR3 is 12 residues. CDR1 is SGHNT, CDR2 YYREEE, per germline (reference sequence). The source of this sequence is a young man in good health. Some clones in this sample may be carry-over from other donors' samples. The sequencing input was memory CD8+ T cells from PBMCs. Indicated subset: CD45RO+ cells pooled with CCR7-negative TemRA cells. The rearrangement uses TRBV5-4 and TRBJ2-1; D is ambiguous. CDR3 bases: TGTGCCAGCAGCGGGTTAGATTATGAGCAGTTCTTC. Amino acid sequence: CASSGLDYEQFF. The variable domain in full, with the rest retrieved from reference TRBV5-4 and TRBJ2-1, is ETGVTQSPTHLIKTRGQQVTLRCSSQSGHNTVSWYQQALGQGPQFIFQYYREEENGRGNFPPRFSGLQFPNYSSELNVNALELDDSALYLCASSGLDYEQFFGPGTRLTVL.